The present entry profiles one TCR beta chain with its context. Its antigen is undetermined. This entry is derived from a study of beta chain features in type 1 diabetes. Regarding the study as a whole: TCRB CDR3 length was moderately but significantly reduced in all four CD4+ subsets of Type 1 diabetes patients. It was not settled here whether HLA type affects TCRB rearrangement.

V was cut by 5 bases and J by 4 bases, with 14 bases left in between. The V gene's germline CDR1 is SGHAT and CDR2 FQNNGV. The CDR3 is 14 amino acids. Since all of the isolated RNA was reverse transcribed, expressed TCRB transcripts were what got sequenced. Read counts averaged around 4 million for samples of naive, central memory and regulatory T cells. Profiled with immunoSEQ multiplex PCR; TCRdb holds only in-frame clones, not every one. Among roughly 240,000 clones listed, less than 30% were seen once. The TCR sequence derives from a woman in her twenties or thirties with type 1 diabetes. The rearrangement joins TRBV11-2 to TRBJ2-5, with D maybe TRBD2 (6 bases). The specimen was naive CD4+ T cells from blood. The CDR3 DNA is TGTGCCAGCAGCCGGCCCTTTAGCGGAGAGACCCAGTACTTC. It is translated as CASSRPFSGETQYF. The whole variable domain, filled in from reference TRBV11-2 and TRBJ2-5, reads EAGVAQSPRYKIIEKRQSVAFWCNPISGHATLYWYQQILGQGPKLLIQFQNNGVVDDSQLPKDRFSAERLKGVDSTLKIQPAKLEDSAVYLCASSRPFSGETQYFGPGTRLLVL.